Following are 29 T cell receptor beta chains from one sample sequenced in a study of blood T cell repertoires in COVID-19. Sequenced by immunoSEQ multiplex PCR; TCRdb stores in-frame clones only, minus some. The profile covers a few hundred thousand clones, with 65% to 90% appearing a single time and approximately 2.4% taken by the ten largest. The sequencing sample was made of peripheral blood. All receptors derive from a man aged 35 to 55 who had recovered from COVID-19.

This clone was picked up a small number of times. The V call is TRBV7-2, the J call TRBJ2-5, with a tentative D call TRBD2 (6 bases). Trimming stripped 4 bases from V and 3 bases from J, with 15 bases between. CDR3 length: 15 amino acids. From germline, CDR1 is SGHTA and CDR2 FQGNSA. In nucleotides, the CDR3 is TGTGCCAGCAGCTGGGGGTTAGCGGACAAAGAGACCCAGTACTTC. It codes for CASSWGLADKETQYF.

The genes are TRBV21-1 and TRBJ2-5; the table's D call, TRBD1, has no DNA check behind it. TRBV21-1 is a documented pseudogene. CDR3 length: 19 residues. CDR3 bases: TGTGCCAGCAGCAAAAGGACAGTCCCGGGGCGGATCTTCCAAGAGACCCAGTACTTC. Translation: CASSKRTVPGRIFQETQYF.

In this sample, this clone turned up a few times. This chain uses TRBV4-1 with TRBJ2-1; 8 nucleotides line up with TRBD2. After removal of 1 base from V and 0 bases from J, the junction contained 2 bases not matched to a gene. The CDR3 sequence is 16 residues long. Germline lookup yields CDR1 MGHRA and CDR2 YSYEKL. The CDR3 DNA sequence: TGCGCCAGCAGCCAAGGGAGCGGGAGCTCCTACAATGAGCAGTTCTTC. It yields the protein CASSQGSGSSYNEQFF.

Written as DNA, the CDR3 is TGCGCCAGCAGCCCGGGACAGGGGGTAACCGGGGAGCTGTTTTTT. Amino acid sequence: CASSPGQGVTGELFF. The rearrangement uses TRBV5-1 and TRBJ2-2; 11 nucleotides agree with TRBD1. J was trimmed by 5 bases and V by 4 bases; bases with no gene match: 4. The CDR3 runs to 15 residues. From germline, CDR1 is SGHRS and CDR2 YFSETQ.

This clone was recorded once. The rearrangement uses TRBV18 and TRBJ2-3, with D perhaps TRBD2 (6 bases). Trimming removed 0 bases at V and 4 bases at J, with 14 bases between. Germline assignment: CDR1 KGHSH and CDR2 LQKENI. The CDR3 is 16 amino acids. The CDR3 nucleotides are TGTGCCAGCTCACCACCGACCGGGAGATCGGCAGATACGCAGTATTTT. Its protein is CASSPPTGRSADTQYF.

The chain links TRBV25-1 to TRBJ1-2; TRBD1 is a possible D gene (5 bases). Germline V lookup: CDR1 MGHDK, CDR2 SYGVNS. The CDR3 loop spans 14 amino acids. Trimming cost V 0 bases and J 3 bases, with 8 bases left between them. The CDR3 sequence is CASSEYIGDYGYTF. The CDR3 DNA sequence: TGTGCCAGCAGTGAATATATAGGGGACTATGGCTACACCTTC.

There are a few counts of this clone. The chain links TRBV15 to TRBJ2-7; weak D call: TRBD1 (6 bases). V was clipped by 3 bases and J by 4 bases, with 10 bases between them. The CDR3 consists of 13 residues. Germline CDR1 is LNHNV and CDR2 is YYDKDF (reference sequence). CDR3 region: CATSSLQGYEQYF. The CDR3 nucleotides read TGTGCCACCAGCAGTCTACAGGGTTACGAGCAGTACTTC. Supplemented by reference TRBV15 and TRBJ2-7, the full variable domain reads DAMVIQNPRYQVTQFGKPVTLSCSQTLNHNVMYWYQQKSSQAPKLLFHYYDKDFNNEADTPDNFQSRRPNTSFCFLDIRSPGLGDTAMYLCATSSLQGYEQYFGPGTRLTVT.

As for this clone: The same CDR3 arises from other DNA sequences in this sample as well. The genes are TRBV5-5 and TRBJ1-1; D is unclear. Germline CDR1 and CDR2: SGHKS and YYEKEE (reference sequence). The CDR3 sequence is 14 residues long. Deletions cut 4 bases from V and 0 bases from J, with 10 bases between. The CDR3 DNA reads TGTGCCAGCAGCCGCCGAGGGTTGAACACTGAAGCTTTCTTT. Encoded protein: CASSRRGLNTEAFF.

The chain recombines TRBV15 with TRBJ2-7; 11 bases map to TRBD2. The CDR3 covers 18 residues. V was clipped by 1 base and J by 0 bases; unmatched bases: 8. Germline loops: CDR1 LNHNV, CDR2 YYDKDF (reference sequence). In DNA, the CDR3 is TGTGCCACCAGCAGAGGACTAGCGGGATTCGGGAGCTCCTACGAGCAGTACTTC. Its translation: CATSRGLAGFGSSYEQYF.

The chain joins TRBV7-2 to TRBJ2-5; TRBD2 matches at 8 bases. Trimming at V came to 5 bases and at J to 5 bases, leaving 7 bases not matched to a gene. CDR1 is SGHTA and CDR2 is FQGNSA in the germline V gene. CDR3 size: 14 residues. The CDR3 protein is CASSPGRAPETQYF. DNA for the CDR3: TGTGCCAGCAGCCCCGGGAGGGCCCCGGAGACCCAGTACTTC.

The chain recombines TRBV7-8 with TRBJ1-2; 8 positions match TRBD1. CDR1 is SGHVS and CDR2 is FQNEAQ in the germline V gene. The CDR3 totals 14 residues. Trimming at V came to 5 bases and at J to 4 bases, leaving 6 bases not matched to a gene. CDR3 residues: CASSDRGWSYGYTF. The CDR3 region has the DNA TGTGCCAGCAGCGACAGGGGATGGTCCTATGGCTACACCTTC.

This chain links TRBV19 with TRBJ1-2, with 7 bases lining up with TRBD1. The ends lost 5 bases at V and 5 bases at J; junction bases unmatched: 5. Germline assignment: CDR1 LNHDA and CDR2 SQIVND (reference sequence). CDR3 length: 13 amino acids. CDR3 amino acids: CASSLRTGYGYTF. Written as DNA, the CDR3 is TGTGCCAGTAGTCTACGGACAGGTTATGGCTACACCTTC. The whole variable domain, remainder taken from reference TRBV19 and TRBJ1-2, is DGGITQSPKYLFRKEGQNVTLSCEQNLNHDAMYWYRQDPGQGLRLIYYSQIVNDFQKGDIAEGYSVSREKKESFPLTVTSAQKNPTAFYLCASSLRTGYGYTFGSGTRLTVV.

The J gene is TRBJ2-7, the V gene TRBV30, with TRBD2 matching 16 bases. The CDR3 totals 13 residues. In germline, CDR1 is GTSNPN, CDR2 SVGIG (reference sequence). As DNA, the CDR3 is TGTGCCTGGAGCGCGGGACTAGCGGGGGGGAGTCGAGTA. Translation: CAWSAGLAGGSRV.

The CDR3 sequence: CASSLVGSSSYEQYF. CDR3 sequence (DNA): TGTGCCAGCAGCTTAGTGGGCAGCTCCTCCTACGAGCAGTACTTC. This chain connects TRBV7-2 to TRBJ2-7; D ambiguous. V was shortened by 1 base and J by 0 bases, with 10 bases between the two germline ends. This CDR3 region has 15 residues. Germline CDR1 SGHTA, CDR2 FQGNSA.

The CDR3 DNA is TGTGCCAGCAGCTTAGATGGGTGGGACTCTTACAATGAGCAGTTCTTC. Amino acids: CASSLDGWDSYNEQFF. The gene calls are TRBV11-2 and TRBJ2-1, with D perhaps TRBD2 (6 bases). The CDR3 is 16 amino acids. Trimming removed 0 bases at V and 4 bases at J, with 13 bases between. CDR1 and CDR2 from the germline V gene are SGHAT and FQNNGV.

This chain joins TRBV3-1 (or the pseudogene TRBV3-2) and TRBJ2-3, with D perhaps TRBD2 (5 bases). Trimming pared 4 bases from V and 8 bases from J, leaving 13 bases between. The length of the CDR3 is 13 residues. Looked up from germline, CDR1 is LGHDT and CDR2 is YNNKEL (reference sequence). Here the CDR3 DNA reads TGTGCCAGCAGCCCCCCAGCGGTGGGTACGCAGTATTTT. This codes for CASSPPAVGTQYF.

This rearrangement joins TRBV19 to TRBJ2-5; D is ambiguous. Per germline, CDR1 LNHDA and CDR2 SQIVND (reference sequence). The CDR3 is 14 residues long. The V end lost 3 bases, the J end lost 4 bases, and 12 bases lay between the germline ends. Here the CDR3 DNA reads TGTGCCAGTAGTATTAGTAGATTTGGAGAGACCCAGTACTTC. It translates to CASSISRFGETQYF.

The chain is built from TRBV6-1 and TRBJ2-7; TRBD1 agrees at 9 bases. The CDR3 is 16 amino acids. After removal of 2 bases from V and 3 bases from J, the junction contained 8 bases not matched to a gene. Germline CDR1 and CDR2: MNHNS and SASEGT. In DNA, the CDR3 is TGTGCCAGCAGTGAACCTATTCTGGACAGGGGCTACGAGCAGTACTTC. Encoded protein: CASSEPILDRGYEQYF.

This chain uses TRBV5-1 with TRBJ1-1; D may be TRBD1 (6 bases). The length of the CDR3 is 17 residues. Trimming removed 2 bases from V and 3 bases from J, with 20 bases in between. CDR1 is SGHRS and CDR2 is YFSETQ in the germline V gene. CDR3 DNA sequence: TGCGCCAGCAGCTTTGGGCGGGAGGACAGAGGGGACACTGAAGCTTTCTTT. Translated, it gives CASSFGREDRGDTEAFF.

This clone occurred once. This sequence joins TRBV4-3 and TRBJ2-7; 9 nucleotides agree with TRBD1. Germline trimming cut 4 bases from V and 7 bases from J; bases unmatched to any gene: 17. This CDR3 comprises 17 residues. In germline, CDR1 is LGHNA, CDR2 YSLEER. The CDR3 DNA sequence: TGCGCCAGCAGCCTCCGCAAGCAGGACAGGGGACTCTTGGAGCAGTACTTC. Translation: CASSLRKQDRGLLEQYF.

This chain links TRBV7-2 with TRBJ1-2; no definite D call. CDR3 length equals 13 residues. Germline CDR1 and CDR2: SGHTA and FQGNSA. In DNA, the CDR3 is TGTGTCGCGAGACGTCGGGGAGTCTATGGCTACACCTTC. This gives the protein CVARRRGVYGYTF.

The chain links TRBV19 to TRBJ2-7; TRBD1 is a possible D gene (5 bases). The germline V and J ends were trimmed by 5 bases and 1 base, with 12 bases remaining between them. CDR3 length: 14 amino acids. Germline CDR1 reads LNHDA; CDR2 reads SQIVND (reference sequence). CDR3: CASSPWQGSYEQYF. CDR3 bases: TGTGCCAGTAGTCCTTGGCAGGGTTCCTACGAGCAGTACTTC.

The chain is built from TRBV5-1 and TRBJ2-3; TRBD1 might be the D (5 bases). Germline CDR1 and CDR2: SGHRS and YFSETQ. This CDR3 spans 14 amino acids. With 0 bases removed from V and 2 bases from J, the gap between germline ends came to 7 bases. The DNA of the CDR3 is TGCGCCAGCAGCTTGGTACAGGTCACAGATACGCAGTATTTT. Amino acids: CASSLVQVTDTQYF.

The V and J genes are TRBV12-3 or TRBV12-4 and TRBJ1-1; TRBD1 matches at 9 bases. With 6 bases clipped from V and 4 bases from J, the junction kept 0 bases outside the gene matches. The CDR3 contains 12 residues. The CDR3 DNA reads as TGTGCCAGCAGGACAGGGGGCACTGAAGCTTTCTTT. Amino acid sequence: CASRTGGTEAFF.

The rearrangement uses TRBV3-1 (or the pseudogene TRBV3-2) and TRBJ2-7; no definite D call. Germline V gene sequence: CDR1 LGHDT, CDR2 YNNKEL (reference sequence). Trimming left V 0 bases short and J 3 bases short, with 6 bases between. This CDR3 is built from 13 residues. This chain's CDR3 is CASSQEDIYEQYF. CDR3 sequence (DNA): TGTGCCAGCAGCCAAGAAGACATCTACGAGCAGTACTTC.

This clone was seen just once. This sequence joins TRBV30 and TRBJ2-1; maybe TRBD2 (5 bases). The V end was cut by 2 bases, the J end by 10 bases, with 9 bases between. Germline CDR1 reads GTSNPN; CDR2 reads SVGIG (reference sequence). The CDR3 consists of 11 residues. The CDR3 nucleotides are TGTGCCTGGAGTACCGGACTGGAGCAGTTCTTC. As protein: CAWSTGLEQFF.

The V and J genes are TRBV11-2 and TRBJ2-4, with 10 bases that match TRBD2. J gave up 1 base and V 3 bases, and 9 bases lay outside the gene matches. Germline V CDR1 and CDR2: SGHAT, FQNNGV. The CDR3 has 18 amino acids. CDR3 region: CASSFRTSGYSAKNIQYF. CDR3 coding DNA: TGTGCCAGCAGCTTCCGGACTAGCGGCTATTCTGCCAAAAACATTCAGTACTTC.

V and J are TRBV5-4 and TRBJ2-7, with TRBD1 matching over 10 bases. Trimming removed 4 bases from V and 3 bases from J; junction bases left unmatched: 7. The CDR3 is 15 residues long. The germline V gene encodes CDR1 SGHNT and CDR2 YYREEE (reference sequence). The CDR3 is CASSIGTGVFYEQYF. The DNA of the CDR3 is TGTGCCAGCAGCATAGGGACAGGGGTCTTCTACGAGCAGTACTTC.

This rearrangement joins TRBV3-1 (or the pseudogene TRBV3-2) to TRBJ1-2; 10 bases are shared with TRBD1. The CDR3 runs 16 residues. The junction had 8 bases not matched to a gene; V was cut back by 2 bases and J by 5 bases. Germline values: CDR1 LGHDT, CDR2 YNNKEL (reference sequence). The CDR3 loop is CASSQRSDRGGYGYTF. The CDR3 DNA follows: TGTGCCAGCAGCCAAAGGTCGGACAGGGGGGGTTATGGCTACACCTTC.